This TCR beta chain was obtained from a study of blood T cells in healthy people across ages. Study conclusions and caveats: What prevented conclusive comparison of naive and antigen-experienced cells was that PBMCs were unsorted. Relative to aged donors, long-lived donors carried more naive CD4+ cells and displayed higher diversity.

On this clonotype: Its target is unknown. A much larger clone lies a single base off, so this may be a read error.

The CDR3 covers 12 residues. Germline-derived CDR1 and CDR2 are KGHDR and SFDVKD. Primed by a sample-barcoded 5' primer and a J-beta primer mix, a second PCR proceeded for 7 to 11 cycles. Every cDNA was tagged by a template-switch adaptor with 12 random nucleotides. TCRdb reprocessed the 5' RACE reads with MiXCR, giving one entry per CDR3 protein. In the table there are 850,000 or so distinct CDR3 sequences, 29% of which are singletons. At least 5 micrograms of total RNA were extracted per sample. This sequence joins TRBV24-1 and TRBJ2-5, with D possibly matching TRBD2 (6 bases). Sequenced material: blood. The sequence came from a woman of 80 years or more in good health. CDR3 coding DNA: TGTGCCACCAGTCAGGGACGGGAGACCCGGTACTTC. Translating gives CATSQGRETRYF.